These 4 T cell receptor beta chains originate from one sample sequenced in a study of cytotoxic CD8 clonotypes in ibrutinib-treated CLL. The protocol was immunoSEQ multiplex PCR, while the TCRdb copy is restricted to in-frame clones and leaves out a portion. The sample shows about 300,000 clones, roughly 76% of them seen only once. The sequenced sample was PBMCs, obtained at disease progression, from a patient treated with ibrutinib. The receptors were gathered from a human donor with chronic lymphocytic leukemia.

V and J are TRBV27 and TRBJ2-7; 8 nucleotides agree with TRBD2. This CDR3 has 14 residues. The J segment lost 3 bases and the V segment lost 2 bases, leaving 3 bases of the junction unmatched. The germline CDR1 and CDR2 sequences are MNHEY and SMNVEV (reference sequence). The CDR3 coding sequence is TGTGCCAGCAGTTTACTAGCGGGTAGCTACGAGCAGTACTTC. Translated, it gives CASSLLAGSYEQYF.

This sequence joins TRBV5-5 and TRBJ2-7; D not resolved. Looked up from germline, CDR1 is SGHKS and CDR2 is YYEKEE (reference sequence). Trimming cost V 1 base and J 0 bases, with 11 bases left between them. The length of the CDR3 is 15 residues. CDR3: CASSLFPSSSYEQYF. The CDR3 DNA follows: TGTGCCAGCAGCTTGTTTCCCTCCAGCTCCTACGAGCAGTACTTC.

This chain joins TRBV9 and TRBJ1-1; tentatively, D is TRBD1 (5 bases). Germline V gene sequence: CDR1 SGDLS, CDR2 YYNGEE. The CDR3 is 14 residues long. Trimming took 0 bases from V and 1 from J, leaving 7 bases between them. CDR3 protein: CASSVVDKNTEAFF. CDR3 in DNA: TGTGCCAGCAGCGTAGTGGACAAGAACACTGAAGCTTTCTTT.

The V gene is TRBV5-4, the J gene TRBJ2-7; maybe TRBD1 (5 bases). Trimming pared 0 bases from V and 8 bases from J, leaving 15 bases between. The CDR3 has 14 amino acids. The germline CDR1 and CDR2 sequences are SGHNT and YYREEE (reference sequence). The CDR3 nucleotides read TGTGCCAGCAGCTTGGACCAGGGAAGCGAGAAGCAGTACTTC. As protein: CASSLDQGSEKQYF.